This T cell receptor (beta chain) is drawn from a study of blood T cell repertoires in COVID-19. Study summary: Both acute and convalescent COVID-19 samples were obtained from the United States, Italy and Spain. The analysed material was cDNA or gDNA that came from T cells, B-cell-depleted T cells, or PBMCs.

As originally analysed: Scientists estimated how many nucleated cells there were by amplifying reference gene primers. Assay used: immunoSEQ multiplex PCR; TCRdb lists only in-frame clones, some missing. That table furnishes V, J and clone size, whereas the DNA furnished D and trimming. This sample has more than 80,000 clones, with over 80% found just once. This CDR3 is built from 14 residues. CDR1 and CDR2 from the germline V gene are SEHNR and FQNEAQ (reference sequence). V trimming: 4 bases; J trimming: 7 bases; junction bases outside the gene matches: 8. This clonotype was obtained from a woman aged 80 or over with active or convalescent COVID-19. The gene calls are TRBV7-9 and TRBJ2-7; 9 bases are shared with TRBD1. Sequencing was carried out using peripheral blood. The CDR3 region has the DNA TGTGCCAGCAGCTCGGACAGGGGTTGGGGAGAGCAGTACTTC. Its translation: CASSSDRGWGEQYF.